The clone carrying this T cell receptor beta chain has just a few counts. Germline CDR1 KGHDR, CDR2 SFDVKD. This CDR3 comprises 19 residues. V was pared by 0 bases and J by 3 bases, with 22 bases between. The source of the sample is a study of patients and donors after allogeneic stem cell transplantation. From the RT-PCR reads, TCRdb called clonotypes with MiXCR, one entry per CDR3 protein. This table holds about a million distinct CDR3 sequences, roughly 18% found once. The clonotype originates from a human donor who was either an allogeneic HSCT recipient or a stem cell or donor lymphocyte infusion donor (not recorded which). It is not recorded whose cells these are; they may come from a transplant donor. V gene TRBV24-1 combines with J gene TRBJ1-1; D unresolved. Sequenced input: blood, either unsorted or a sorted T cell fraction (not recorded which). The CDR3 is CATSDLPLPGNKGHTEAFF. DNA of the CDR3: TGTGCCACCAGTGATTTGCCGTTACCGGGAAACAAGGGCCACACTGAAGCTTTCTTT.